This TCR beta chain is drawn from a study of blood T cell repertoires in COVID-19. Sequencing used immunoSEQ multiplex PCR; TCRdb keeps in-frame clones, though not all of them. The table has 160,000 or so clones, 65% to 90% seen once. Trimming took off 1 base at V and 0 bases at J, with 13 bases between the two ends. This CDR3 is built from 18 residues. The germline V gene encodes CDR1 SGHTA and CDR2 FQGNSA. The TCR originated in a human donor in a cohort sampled during active COVID-19. The rearrangement links TRBV7-2 to TRBJ2-6; TRBD1 might be the D (6 bases). Sequencing input: peripheral blood. The CDR3 sequence: CASSLVSTGSSGANVLTF. In DNA form, the CDR3 reads TGTGCCAGCAGCTTAGTCTCTACAGGGAGCTCTGGGGCCAACGTCCTGACTTTC.